Below are 28 T cell receptor beta chains sequenced from a single sample in a study of graft-versus-host responses after intestinal transplantation. The assay was immunoSEQ multiplex PCR, and TCRdb's table has in-frame clones only and misses some. The sample contains about 120,000 clones, approximately 90% of which appear only once. Their target antigens are unknown. Sample: unstimulated CD4+ T cells sorted from spleen or lymph node cells, taken before transplant. These receptors were collected from a human donor who was the organ donor for an intestinal transplant.

This clone was seen just once. V usage is TRBV9 and J usage is TRBJ2-1, with 11 bases that match TRBD2. This CDR3 has 15 residues. The V gene end was trimmed by 4 bases and the J gene end by 10 bases; junction bases not matched to a gene: 10. Germline loops: CDR1 SGDLS, CDR2 YYNGEE. The DNA for the CDR3 is TGTGCCAGCAGCCAGGGGCTAGCGGGGGGATGGGAGCAGTTCTTC. Translating gives CASSQGLAGGWEQFF.

This sequence joins TRBV6-1 and TRBJ1-1; D gene ambiguous. Trimming shortened V by 4 bases and J by 0 bases, and 0 bases separated the two germline ends. This CDR3 has 11 residues. CDR1 and CDR2 from the germline V gene are MNHNS and SASEGT. The CDR3 sequence is CASSVNTEAFF. The CDR3 region has the DNA TGTGCCAGCAGTGTGAACACTGAAGCTTTCTTT.

This chain connects TRBV7-2 to TRBJ1-2; D is ambiguous. Germline CDR1 and CDR2: SGHTA and FQGNSA. This CDR3 comprises 16 residues. Deletions cut 6 bases from V and 5 bases from J, with 22 bases between. CDR3 residues: CASSSYFVEGIYGYTF. DNA of the CDR3: TGTGCCAGCAGTTCCTATTTTGTGGAGGGAATTTATGGCTACACCTTC.

V gene TRBV5-4 combines with J gene TRBJ1-3, with 8 bases aligning to TRBD1. CDR1 and CDR2 (germline): SGHNT, YYREEE (reference sequence). The CDR3 is made up of 14 amino acids. V lost 4 bases and J lost 3; bases outside the gene matches: 3. The CDR3 spells CASSLGTGGNTIYF. In DNA, the CDR3 is TGTGCCAGCAGCCTGGGGACAGGTGGAAACACCATATATTTT.

This clone was detected once. The chain couples TRBV6-1 to TRBJ2-2; D ambiguous. V was cut by 2 bases and J by 1 base, with 11 bases left in between. The CDR3 has 16 amino acids. Germline CDR1 is MNHNS and CDR2 is SASEGT. The CDR3 DNA reads as TGTGCCAGCAGTGAATTTGCACAGTGGAACACCGGGGAGCTGTTTTTT. This translates into CASSEFAQWNTGELFF.

This clone was detected only once. The chain carries TRBV15 and TRBJ1-2; D uncertain. The CDR3 runs to 15 residues. V was shortened by 5 bases and J by 1 base, with 14 bases between the two germline ends. Germline V gene sequence: CDR1 LNHNV, CDR2 YYDKDF (reference sequence). The CDR3 coding sequence is TGTGCCACCAGCGCCGATTTAGGGATTAACTATGGCTACACCTTC. It yields the protein CATSADLGINYGYTF.

The CDR3 nucleotides read TGTGCCAGCAGTGAGGCTAGCGGGCTCTTCTACGAGCAGTACTTC. The encoded protein is CASSEASGLFYEQYF. The V gene is TRBV25-1, the J gene TRBJ2-7; 8 positions match TRBD2. With V trimmed by 3 bases and J by 3 bases, 7 bases remained unmatched. CDR3 length equals 15 residues. CDR1 is MGHDK and CDR2 is SYGVNS in the germline V gene.

V is TRBV25-1 and J is TRBJ1-4; D is uncertain. The CDR3 is made up of 13 amino acids. Germline loops: CDR1 MGHDK, CDR2 SYGVNS. Deletions cut 2 bases from V and 8 bases from J, with 9 bases between. This CDR3 reads CASSEGGEEKLFF. Written as DNA, the CDR3 is TGTGCCAGCAGTGAAGGAGGTGAAGAAAAACTGTTTTTT.

V is TRBV6-5 and J is TRBJ1-1, with D tentatively TRBD1 (5 bases). In germline, CDR1 is MNHEY, CDR2 SVGAGI. The length of the CDR3 is 14 residues. V was clipped by 2 bases and J by 1 base, with 8 bases between them. CDR3 DNA sequence: TGTGCCAGCAGTTACCCTGGACAGAACACTGAAGCTTTCTTT. Amino acid sequence: CASSYPGQNTEAFF.

The chain employs TRBV7-3 and TRBJ2-2; D gene ambiguous. CDR1 is SGHTA and CDR2 is FQGTGA in the germline V gene. The V end lost 6 bases, the J end lost 0 bases, and 2 bases lay between the germline ends. This CDR3 has 12 residues. DNA for the CDR3: TGTGCCAGCAGTCCGAACACCGGGGAGCTGTTTTTT. Amino acid sequence: CASSPNTGELFF. Based on the CDR3 plus reference TRBV7-3 and TRBJ2-2, the full variable domain is GAGVSQTPSNKVTEKGKYVELRCDPISGHTALYWYRQSLGQGPEFLIYFQGTGAADDSGLPNDRFFAVRPEGSVSTLKIQRTERGDSAVYLCASSPNTGELFFGEGSRLTVL.

The gene calls are TRBV4-3 and TRBJ2-3, with 10 bases aligning to TRBD2. CDR3 length: 18 amino acids. The V and J ends lost 7 bases and 0 bases, in that order; junction bases with no gene match: 13. Germline V gene data show CDR1 as LGHNA and CDR2 as YSLEER. CDR3 in DNA: TGCGCCAGCAATTGGGGGACTAGCGCCTTTCCTAGCACAGATACGCAGTATTTT. Translating it yields CASNWGTSAFPSTDTQYF.

The CDR3 nucleotides are TGCGCCAGCAGCCAAGTTGCGGGGGCAGAGACCCAGTACTTC. Protein: CASSQVAGAETQYF. This chain links TRBV4-1 with TRBJ2-5; the D gene is possibly TRBD2 (7 bases). V dropped 1 base and J dropped 4 bases, with 10 bases sitting between them. The length of the CDR3 is 14 residues. The V gene's germline CDR1 is MGHRA and CDR2 YSYEKL.

CDR3 amino acids: CASSIQLAGEGAQYF. The CDR3 nucleotides read TGCGCCAGCAGCATCCAACTAGCGGGAGAAGGGGCGCAGTATTTT. This chain uses TRBV5-1 with TRBJ2-3; TRBD2 aligns across 11 bases. Germline loops: CDR1 SGHRS, CDR2 YFSETQ. This CDR3 comprises 15 residues. After removal of 4 bases from V and 10 bases from J, the junction contained 11 bases not matched to a gene.

This rearrangement joins TRBV5-4 to TRBJ1-1; D might be TRBD1 (6 bases). The germline V gene has CDR1 SGHNT and CDR2 YYREEE (reference sequence). Trimming pared 6 bases from V and 4 bases from J, leaving 16 bases between. The CDR3 contains 14 residues. CDR3 sequence: CASKHSGHLTEAFF. The CDR3 DNA follows: TGTGCCAGCAAACATTCGGGACACCTCACTGAAGCTTTCTTT.

The chain is built from TRBV2 and TRBJ2-1; 9 bases map to TRBD2. The germline V gene encodes CDR1 SNHLY and CDR2 FYNNEI. This CDR3 comprises 12 residues. V shed 6 bases and J 10 bases; nucleotides not matched to a gene: 4. The CDR3 region has the DNA TGTGCCAGCAGGCGACTAGCGGACGAGCAGTTCTTC. As protein: CASRRLADEQFF.

V gene TRBV6-6 combines with J gene TRBJ2-6; D gene uncertain. This CDR3 is 12 amino acids long. V lost 5 bases and J lost 2, with 1 base in between. The germline V gene has CDR1 MNHNY and CDR2 SVGAGI (reference sequence). CDR3 coding DNA: TGTGCCAGCAGTGCTGGGGCCAACGTCCTGACTTTC. Protein: CASSAGANVLTF.

V usage is TRBV7-9 and J usage is TRBJ2-1, with a possible D match to TRBD2 (5 bases). Germline CDR1 is SEHNR and CDR2 is FQNEAQ (reference sequence). Trimming removed 0 bases at V and 0 bases at J, with 18 bases between. CDR3 length: 19 residues. CDR3 loop: CASSLAGGWVSSSYNEQFF. CDR3 sequence (DNA): TGTGCCAGCAGCTTAGCCGGAGGTTGGGTCTCTAGCTCCTACAATGAGCAGTTCTTC.

As concerns this clone: The same CDR3 also results from other DNA sequences found in this sample. The chain links TRBV28 to TRBJ1-1, with TRBD1 as a possible D gene (6 bases). The CDR3 is 16 amino acids. V lost 3 bases and J lost 3, with 17 bases in between. Germline-derived CDR1 and CDR2 are MDHEN and SYDVKM. As DNA, the CDR3 is TGTGCCAGCAGTTTCCGAATGGGGCAGGGGCACACTGAAGCTTTCTTT. Translation gives CASSFRMGQGHTEAFF. The full variable domain, in which reference TRBV28 and TRBJ1-1 provide the parts outside the CDR3, is DVKVTQSSRYLVKRTGEKVFLECVQDMDHENMFWYRQDPGLGLRLIYFSYDVKMKEKGDIPEGYSVSREKKERFSLILESASTNQTSMYLCASSFRMGQGHTEAFFGQGTRLTVV.

The chain is built from TRBV6-1 and TRBJ2-7; D gene ambiguous. This CDR3 is built from 11 residues. Germline assignment: CDR1 MNHNS and CDR2 SASEGT. V lost 5 bases and J lost 3, with 5 bases in between. CDR3 nucleotides: TGTGCCAGCAGTTTCAGCTACGAGCAGTACTTC. It translates to CASSFSYEQYF.

The J gene is TRBJ2-1, the V gene TRBV4-3; TRBD1 is a possible D gene (6 bases). Germline CDR1 LGHNA, CDR2 YSLEER. Trimming pared 3 bases from V and 6 bases from J, leaving 9 bases between. The CDR3 loop spans 13 amino acids. CDR3 in DNA: TGCGCCAGCAGCCAGGCCAGGGGCAATGAGCAGTTCTTC. Protein product: CASSQARGNEQFF.

This clone has a single count. V and J are TRBV2 and TRBJ1-4; 7 bases are a match to TRBD1. This CDR3 contains 15 residues. V was pared by 6 bases and J by 0 bases, with 4 bases of the junction left unmatched. Germline CDR1 reads SNHLY; CDR2 reads FYNNEI. The CDR3: CASRLRGATNEKLFF. As DNA, the CDR3 is TGTGCCAGCAGGCTCAGGGGGGCAACTAATGAAAAACTGTTTTTT.

This clone came up a few times. V usage is TRBV7-8 and J usage is TRBJ1-2, with D perhaps matching TRBD1 (6 bases). Trimming took off 5 bases at V and 5 bases at J, with 15 bases between the two ends. This CDR3 region has 14 residues. Germline CDR1 reads SGHVS; CDR2 reads FQNEAQ. Here the CDR3 reads CASSTFGQSYGYTF. The DNA for the CDR3 is TGTGCCAGCAGCACCTTCGGACAGTCGTATGGCTACACCTTC.

The chain has TRBV19 and TRBJ2-1, with D hard to call. The CDR3 has 13 amino acids. Looked up from germline, CDR1 is LNHDA and CDR2 is SQIVND (reference sequence). V was cut by 5 bases and J by 7 bases, with 12 bases left in between. The CDR3 region has the DNA TGTGCCAGTAGTGGGAATGGTTTGAATGAGCAGTTCTTC. It translates to CASSGNGLNEQFF.

V and J are TRBV19 and TRBJ2-7; 9 nucleotides line up with TRBD1. The germline CDR1 and CDR2 sequences are LNHDA and SQIVND (reference sequence). With V trimmed by 5 bases and J by 6 bases, 11 bases remained unmatched. The CDR3 contains 15 residues. The CDR3 DNA reads as TGTGCCAGTAGTGCGGGACAGGGCGCGCGTTCCGAGCAGTACTTC. Its translation is CASSAGQGARSEQYF.

The chain combines TRBV6-1 with TRBJ1-5; D gene unclear. Germline CDR1 is MNHNS and CDR2 is SASEGT. V shed 1 base and J shed 1 base, with 5 bases lying between them. This CDR3 spans 14 amino acids. For the CDR3, the DNA is TGTGCCAGCAGTGAAGGCAACAGCAATCAGCCCCAGCATTTT. This encodes CASSEGNSNQPQHF.

The gene calls are TRBV5-1 and TRBJ1-1, with D perhaps TRBD1 (5 bases). Looked up from germline, CDR1 is SGHRS and CDR2 is YFSETQ. V shed 0 bases and J shed 1 base, with 10 bases lying between them. The CDR3 consists of 15 residues. The CDR3, as DNA: TGCGCCAGCAGCTTGGAGTACACAGGGAACACTGAAGCTTTCTTT. Its translation is CASSLEYTGNTEAFF.

The J gene is TRBJ1-1, the V gene TRBV12-2. TRBV12-2 is marked as a pseudogene. The CDR3 is made up of 14 amino acids. The CDR3 nucleotides read TGTGCAAGTCGCTGTCCTATAATCGGAACTGAAGCTTTCTTT. Its translation is CASRCPIIGTEAFF.

For the CDR3, the DNA is TGCGCCAGCAGCTTGGTTGGCGGAGGGGAGTCCTACAATGAGCAGTTCTTC. Residues: CASSLVGGGESYNEQFF. V gene TRBV5-1 combines with J gene TRBJ2-1; possible D gene TRBD2, 6 bases. Trimming shortened V by 0 bases and J by 1 base, and 14 bases separated the two germline ends. Per the germline V gene, CDR1 is SGHRS and CDR2 is YFSETQ. The CDR3 length is 17 residues. Full variable domain (missing parts from reference TRBV5-1 and TRBJ2-1): KAGVTQTPRYLIKTRGQQVTLSCSPISGHRSVSWYQQTPGQGLQFLFEYFSETQRNKGNFPGRFSGRQFSNSRSEMNVSTLELGDSALYLCASSLVGGGESYNEQFFGPGTRLTVL.